This T cell receptor beta chain was retrieved from a study of blood T cells in healthy people across ages. Peripheral blood from each donor was collected in a volume of approximately 10 milliliters. J lost 2 bases, V lost 5 bases, and 3 bases had no gene match. Per germline, CDR1 SGHTA and CDR2 FQGNSA. This CDR3 contains 15 residues. Whole-study findings and limits: Correlation between TCR beta diversity and naive T cell percentage was strong.

Remarks on this clonotype: Its target is not known.

Then a second PCR, running about 7 to 11 cycles, was carried out with a sample-barcoded 5' primer and a J-beta primer mix. MiXCR was run by TCRdb on the 5' RACE reads, yielding one entry per CDR3 protein. The sample shows a few hundred thousand distinct CDR3 sequences, roughly 29% of them seen only once. This TCR was sampled from a woman aged 70 to 79 in good health. Material for sequencing was blood. V usage is TRBV7-2 and J usage is TRBJ2-1; 10 bases match TRBD1. The CDR3 DNA reads TGTGCCAGCAGCGCGGACAGGGGGGCCTACAATGAGCAGTTCTTC. Its translation: CASSADRGAYNEQFF.